The 30 T cell receptor beta chains in this list originate from one sample, sequenced in a study of blood T cell repertoires in COVID-19. Here immunoSEQ multiplex PCR was the method, and the copy in TCRdb shows in-frame clones only, minus some. The sample includes 200,000 to 250,000 clones, 70% to 90% seen only once; the top ten take about 3%. The source material was peripheral blood. Every receptor here comes from a woman aged 25 to 39 who had recovered from COVID-19.

This clone showed up just once. J is TRBJ1-1 and V is TRBV23-1; 9 positions match TRBD1. TRBV23-1 is given ORF status, its function remaining uncertain. This CDR3 region has 15 residues. Trimming cost V 3 bases and J 3 bases; bases outside gene matches: 5. CDR3 DNA sequence: TGCGCCAGCAGTCATTTGGGGACAGGGCACACTGAAGCTTTCTTT. Translating gives CASSHLGTGHTEAFF.

This clone was seen a single time. V usage is TRBV11-1 and J usage is TRBJ2-5; 8 bases are shared with TRBD1. Germline CDR1 SGHAT, CDR2 FQDESV (reference sequence). This CDR3 is built from 13 residues. J lost 2 bases, V lost 5 bases, and 1 base had no gene match. CDR3 nucleotide sequence: TGTGCCAGCAGCAGACAGGGGCAAGAGACCCAGTACTTC. Translating it yields CASSRQGQETQYF.

The V and J genes are TRBV3-1 (or the pseudogene TRBV3-2) and TRBJ2-2, with a weak D call TRBD1 (6 bases). Trimming removed 0 bases at V and 5 bases at J, with 10 bases between. The V gene's germline CDR1 is LGHDT and CDR2 YNNKEL (reference sequence). The CDR3 covers 15 residues. In DNA form, the CDR3 reads TGTGCCAGCAGCCAAGATAGGGGGTTGACCGGGGAGCTGTTTTTT. It is translated as CASSQDRGLTGELFF.

This clone occurred a few times. In nucleotides, the CDR3 is TGTGCCAGCAGGGGACAGATCCGGAACACTGAAGCTTTCTTT. As protein: CASRGQIRNTEAFF. This chain joins TRBV6-6 and TRBJ1-1; 7 bases line up with TRBD1. V dropped 6 bases and J dropped 1; count of bases not matched to a gene: 5. Germline loops: CDR1 MNHNY, CDR2 SVGAGI (reference sequence). The CDR3 sequence is 14 residues long.

The chain couples TRBV4-2 to TRBJ1-2; TRBD1 might be the D (6 bases). Germline V gene lookup returns CDR1 LGHNA and CDR2 YNFKEQ. The CDR3 consists of 13 residues. V was cut by 1 base and J by 3 bases, with 6 bases left in between. The CDR3 DNA reads as TGTGCCAGCAGCCAAGCAGGGGACTATGGCTACACCTTC. Amino acids: CASSQAGDYGYTF.

The chain employs TRBV5-1 and TRBJ1-1; the match to TRBD1 covers 8 bases. The V gene end was trimmed by 7 bases and the J gene end by 4 bases; junction bases not matched to a gene: 15. CDR1 and CDR2 from the germline V gene are SGHRS and YFSETQ. This CDR3 has 16 amino acids. The CDR3 loop reads CASRGQGILVGTEAFF. In DNA, the CDR3 is TGCGCCAGCCGCGGACAGGGAATTTTAGTCGGCACTGAAGCTTTCTTT. Full variable domain (outside the CDR3, taken from reference TRBV5-1 and TRBJ1-1): KAGVTQTPRYLIKTRGQQVTLSCSPISGHRSVSWYQQTPGQGLQFLFEYFSETQRNKGNFPGRFSGRQFSNSRSEMNVSTLELGDSALYLCASRGQGILVGTEAFFGQGTRLTVV.

CDR3 in DNA: TGTGCCAGCAGTTACTCGGCGGGGGGACCCTACGAGCAGTACTTC. It is translated as CASSYSAGGPYEQYF. V gene TRBV6-5 combines with J gene TRBJ2-7; 8 bases map to TRBD2. The CDR3 is 15 residues long. V shed 0 bases, J shed 2 bases, and the junction held 3 bases outside the gene matches. Germline CDR1 and CDR2: MNHEY and SVGAGI.

This chain connects TRBV7-3 to TRBJ2-3, with 15 bases lining up with TRBD2. The length of the CDR3 is 20 residues. Germline trimming cut 0 bases from V and 1 base from J; bases unmatched to any gene: 8. Germline V gene data show CDR1 as SGHTA and CDR2 as FQGTGA. The chain's CDR3 is CASSLTGPGLAGGGTDTQYF. For the CDR3, the DNA is TGTGCCAGCAGCTTAACGGGACCGGGACTAGCGGGGGGAGGCACAGATACGCAGTATTTT.

This clone was detected only a few times. This CDR3 is CASSFATGSLHF. The CDR3 DNA reads TGTGCCAGCAGTTTTGCGACAGGATCCCTCCACTTT. The J gene is TRBJ1-6, the V gene TRBV6-2 or TRBV6-3, with D possibly matching TRBD1 (6 bases). Germline V gene sequence: CDR1 MNHEY, CDR2 SVGEGT. The CDR3 is 12 amino acids. Trimming took off 4 bases at V and 14 bases at J, with 12 bases between the two ends.

This clone has only a few counts. V gene TRBV7-6 combines with J gene TRBJ1-1, with a tentative D call TRBD1 (6 bases). This CDR3 has 18 residues. V was pared by 5 bases and J by 0 bases, with 22 bases between. Germline V gene lookup returns CDR1 SGHVS and CDR2 FNYEAQ. For the CDR3, the DNA is TGTGCCAGCAGCAAAAGACAGGTTAGAATTATTGTGAACACTGAAGCTTTCTTT. It encodes CASSKRQVRIIVNTEAFF.

This clone was seen only once. V gene TRBV19 combines with J gene TRBJ1-2; D is undetermined. Between the trimmed V and J ends, which lost 9 bases and 0 bases, there was a span of 17 bases. Germline loops: CDR1 LNHDA, CDR2 SQIVND (reference sequence). This CDR3 has 15 residues. CDR3 amino acids: CASAGEHRANYGYTF. The CDR3 coding sequence is TGTGCCAGCGCCGGGGAACACCGAGCTAACTATGGCTACACCTTC.

This chain uses TRBV18 with TRBJ2-7, with 8 positions matching TRBD1. The ends lost 4 bases at V and 4 bases at J; junction bases unmatched: 6. CDR3 length: 14 residues. Germline V CDR1 and CDR2: KGHSH, LQKENI. In nucleotides, the CDR3 is TGTGCCAGCTCACTCAGCGACAGGGGATACGAGCAGTACTTC. It translates to CASSLSDRGYEQYF.

The sample holds one count of this clone. This sequence joins TRBV6-2 or TRBV6-3 and TRBJ2-7; no definite D call. Germline V gives CDR1 MNHEY, CDR2 SVGEGT. The CDR3 length is 11 residues. V lost 6 bases, J lost 2 bases, and 5 bases lay in between. The CDR3 loop is CASSSTYEQYF. The CDR3 DNA sequence: TGTGCCAGCAGCTCCACCTACGAGCAGTACTTC.

The chain links TRBV10-3 to TRBJ2-1; D perhaps matches TRBD2 (7 bases). Germline loops: CDR1 ENHRY, CDR2 SYGVKD. The ends were cut back, 8 bases at V and 5 bases at J, with 16 bases in the middle. CDR3 length equals 14 residues. Here the CDR3 DNA reads TGTGCCATCGGGGGAGGGGGGACCCACAATGAGCAGTTCTTC. Encoded protein: CAIGGGGTHNEQFF.

V is TRBV9 and J is TRBJ2-3; D unresolved. The CDR3 spans 13 residues. Trimming left V 5 bases short and J 2 bases short, with 9 bases between. Germline values: CDR1 SGDLS, CDR2 YYNGEE. The CDR3 loop reads CASRGLYTDTQYF. In DNA form, the CDR3 reads TGTGCCAGCAGGGGCCTATACACAGATACGCAGTATTTT.

The V and J genes are TRBV5-6 and TRBJ2-5; 8 nucleotides line up with TRBD1. This CDR3 contains 18 residues. CDR1 SGHDT and CDR2 YYEEEE come from the germline V gene. The ends lost 4 bases at V and 3 bases at J; junction bases unmatched: 17. The CDR3 region is CASSGPGQATEPEETQYF. The CDR3, as DNA: TGTGCCAGCAGCGGCCCGGGACAGGCCACCGAACCCGAAGAGACCCAGTACTTC. Based on the CDR3 plus reference TRBV5-6 and TRBJ2-5, the full variable domain is DAGVTQSPTHLIKTRGQQVTLRCSPKSGHDTVSWYQQALGQGPQFIFQYYEEEERQRGNFPDRFSGHQFPNYSSELNVNALLLGDSALYLCASSGPGQATEPEETQYFGPGTRLLVL.

The J gene is TRBJ1-1, the V gene TRBV6-2 or TRBV6-3, with TRBD1 matching 8 bases. V gave up 5 bases and J gave up 8 bases; unmatched junction bases: 7. Per germline, CDR1 MNHEY and CDR2 SVGEGT. The CDR3 covers 13 residues. The CDR3 is CASSRQGPPEAFF. The CDR3 DNA sequence: TGTGCCAGCAGTCGACAGGGGCCCCCCGAAGCTTTCTTT.

This clone was found once. The chain couples TRBV7-9 to TRBJ2-1, with 7 nucleotides matching TRBD1. Trimming at V came to 0 bases and at J to 12 bases, leaving 2 bases not matched to a gene. The germline CDR1 and CDR2 sequences are SEHNR and FQNEAQ (reference sequence). This CDR3 has 12 amino acids. The CDR3 DNA reads TGTGCCAGCAGCTTAGCCTACAGGGGGCAGTTCTTC. It is translated as CASSLAYRGQFF.

The rearrangement uses TRBV19 and TRBJ1-4; D gene unclear. Germline values: CDR1 LNHDA, CDR2 SQIVND (reference sequence). V lost 6 bases and J lost 4, with 15 bases in between. There are 15 residues in the CDR3. The CDR3 reads CASRLIEAGNEKLFF. The CDR3 DNA follows: TGTGCCAGTAGACTAATCGAAGCTGGTAATGAAAAACTGTTTTTT.

The chain is built from TRBV27 and TRBJ1-1; D possibly corresponds to TRBD1 (6 bases). There are 11 residues in the CDR3. Trimming stripped 4 bases from V and 6 bases from J, with 6 bases between. Per the germline V gene, CDR1 is MNHEY and CDR2 is SMNVEV (reference sequence). The CDR3 spells CASSSGAEAFF. The CDR3 DNA is TGTGCCAGCAGTTCAGGGGCTGAAGCTTTCTTT.

In DNA form, the CDR3 reads TGTGCCAGCAGTGGACAGGTCAACTATGGCTACACCTTC. Translation: CASSGQVNYGYTF. The chain recombines TRBV2 with TRBJ1-2, with TRBD1 as a possible D gene (6 bases). V lost 4 bases, J lost 2 bases, and 8 bases lay in between. Germline-derived CDR1 and CDR2 are SNHLY and FYNNEI. This CDR3 is 13 amino acids long.

This chain joins TRBV5-4 and TRBJ2-5, with a possible D match to TRBD1 (5 bases). The CDR3 is 16 residues long. With 4 bases removed from V and 2 bases from J, the gap between germline ends came to 18 bases. CDR1 is SGHNT and CDR2 is YYREEE in the germline V gene (reference sequence). CDR3 residues: CASSPPGRSGQETQYF. The CDR3 region has the DNA TGTGCCAGCAGCCCGCCCGGTAGGTCAGGGCAAGAGACCCAGTACTTC.

This clone was counted only a few times. The rearrangement uses TRBV7-8 and TRBJ2-1, with D possibly matching TRBD1 (5 bases). Germline V gene sequence: CDR1 SGHVS, CDR2 FQNEAQ. This CDR3 comprises 16 residues. Deletions cut 2 bases from V and 6 bases from J, with 17 bases between. The CDR3 region is CASSLLLVGAGNEQFF. CDR3 DNA sequence: TGTGCCAGCAGCTTATTATTGGTAGGGGCTGGCAATGAGCAGTTCTTC.

The rearrangement links TRBV4-1 to TRBJ2-3, with 7 bases aligning to TRBD1. The CDR3 sequence is 16 residues long. Germline V gene sequence: CDR1 MGHRA, CDR2 YSYEKL. Unmatched junction bases numbered 4, after V lost 0 bases and J lost 1 base. CDR3 nucleotides: TGCGCCAGCAGCCAAGATCTGGGGACAGGCACAGATACGCAGTATTTT. The encoded protein is CASSQDLGTGTDTQYF.

The CDR3 spells CASSLVVTEAFF. The CDR3, as DNA: TGTGCCAGCAGTTTAGTAGTAACTGAAGCTTTCTTT. This chain connects TRBV27 to TRBJ1-1; no clear D. Trimming pared 2 bases from V and 5 bases from J, leaving 6 bases between. CDR1 is MNHEY, CDR2 SMNVEV, per germline (reference sequence). CDR3 length: 12 amino acids.

This sequence joins TRBV6-5 and TRBJ2-1, with D perhaps matching TRBD2 (5 bases). Trimming left V 6 bases short and J 5 bases short, with 11 bases between. The CDR3 is 13 residues long. Per the germline V gene, CDR1 is MNHEY and CDR2 is SVGAGI. The CDR3 coding sequence is TGTGCCAGCAGACATACTAGGCACAATGAGCAGTTCTTC. Translating gives CASRHTRHNEQFF.

DNA of the CDR3: TGTGCCAGCAGCGTAGCGGTTCGGCAGGGTGGCTACAATGAGCAGTTCTTC. Protein sequence: CASSVAVRQGGYNEQFF. This sequence joins TRBV9 and TRBJ2-1; possibly TRBD1 for D (5 bases). Germline CDR1 and CDR2: SGDLS and YYNGEE. The V end was cut by 0 bases, the J end by 3 bases, with 16 bases between. The CDR3 loop spans 17 amino acids.

The J gene is TRBJ2-7, the V gene TRBV4-1; D is unresolved. The V end was cut by 0 bases, the J end by 12 bases, with 15 bases between. The CDR3 has 13 amino acids. Germline V gene data show CDR1 as MGHRA and CDR2 as YSYEKL. CDR3 in DNA: TGCGCCAGCAGCCAAGATCCGCCTTCACACCGGTACTTC. This sequence encodes CASSQDPPSHRYF.

The chain carries TRBV11-2 and TRBJ2-1; weak D call: TRBD1 (5 bases). Per germline, CDR1 SGHAT and CDR2 FQNNGV. The CDR3 totals 17 residues. V lost 2 bases to trimming and J lost 4 bases, with 18 bases between them. The DNA of the CDR3 is TGTGCCAGCAGCTTATTACCAACAGGTAGTTTTTACAATGAGCAGTTCTTC. It codes for CASSLLPTGSFYNEQFF.

This chain connects TRBV19 to TRBJ2-2, with 8 bases fitting TRBD1. This CDR3 comprises 16 residues. The germline V gene has CDR1 LNHDA and CDR2 SQIVND (reference sequence). V shed 2 bases and J 1 base; nucleotides not matched to a gene: 3. The DNA for the CDR3 is TGTGCCAGTAGTATATTGGGGACAGGGAACACCGGGGAGCTGTTTTTT. This sequence encodes CASSILGTGNTGELFF.